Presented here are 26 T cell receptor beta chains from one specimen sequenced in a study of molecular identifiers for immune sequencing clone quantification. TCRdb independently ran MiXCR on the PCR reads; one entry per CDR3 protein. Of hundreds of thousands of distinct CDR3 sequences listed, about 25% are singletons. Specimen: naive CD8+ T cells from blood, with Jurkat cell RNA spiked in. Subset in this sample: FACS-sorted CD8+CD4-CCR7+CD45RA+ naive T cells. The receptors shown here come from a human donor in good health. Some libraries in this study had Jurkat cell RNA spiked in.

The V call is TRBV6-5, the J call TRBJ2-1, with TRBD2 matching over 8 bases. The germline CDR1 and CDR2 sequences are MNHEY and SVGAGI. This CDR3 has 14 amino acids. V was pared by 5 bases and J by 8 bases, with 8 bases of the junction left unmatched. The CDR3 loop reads CASSDGTRPHEQFF. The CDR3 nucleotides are TGTGCCAGCAGTGACGGGACTAGGCCCCATGAGCAGTTCTTC.

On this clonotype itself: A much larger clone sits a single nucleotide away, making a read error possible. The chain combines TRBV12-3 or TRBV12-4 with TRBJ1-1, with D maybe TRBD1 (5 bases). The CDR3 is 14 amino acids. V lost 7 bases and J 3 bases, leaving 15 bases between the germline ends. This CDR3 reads CASKSTGSYTEAFF. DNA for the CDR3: TGTGCCAGCAAAAGTACAGGCAGCTACACTGAAGCTTTCTTT.

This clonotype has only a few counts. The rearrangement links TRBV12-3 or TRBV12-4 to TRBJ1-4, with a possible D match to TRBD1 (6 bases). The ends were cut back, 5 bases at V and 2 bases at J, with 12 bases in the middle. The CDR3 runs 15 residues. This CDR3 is CASSPTGHTNEKLFF. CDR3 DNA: TGTGCCAGCAGTCCGACAGGCCATACTAATGAAAAACTGTTTTTT.

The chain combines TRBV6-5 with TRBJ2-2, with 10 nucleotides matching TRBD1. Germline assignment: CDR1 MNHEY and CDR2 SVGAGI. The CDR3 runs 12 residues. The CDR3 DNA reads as TGTGCGACAGGGGGCGTCACCGGGGAGCTGTTTTTT. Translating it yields CATGGVTGELFF.

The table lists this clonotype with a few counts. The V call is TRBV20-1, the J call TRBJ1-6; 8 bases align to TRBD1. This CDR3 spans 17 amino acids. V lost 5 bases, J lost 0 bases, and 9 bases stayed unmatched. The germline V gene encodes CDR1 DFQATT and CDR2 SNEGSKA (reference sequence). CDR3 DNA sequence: TGCAGTGCTCTCAGACAGGGGTCGAGCTCCTATAATTCACCCCTCCACTTT. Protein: CSALRQGSSSYNSPLHF.

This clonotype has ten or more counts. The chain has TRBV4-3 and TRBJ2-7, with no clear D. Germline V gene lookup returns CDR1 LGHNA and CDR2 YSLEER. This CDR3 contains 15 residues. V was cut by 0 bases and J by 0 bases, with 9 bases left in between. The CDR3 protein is CASSQDWASSYEQYF. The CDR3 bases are TGCGCCAGCAGCCAAGATTGGGCTAGCTCCTACGAGCAGTACTTC.

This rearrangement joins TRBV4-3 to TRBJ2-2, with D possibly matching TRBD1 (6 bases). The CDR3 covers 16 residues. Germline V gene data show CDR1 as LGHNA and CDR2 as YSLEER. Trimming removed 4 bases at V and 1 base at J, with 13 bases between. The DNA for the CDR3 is TGCGCCAGCAGCCCCGATGCGACAGGGAACACCGGGGAGCTGTTTTTT. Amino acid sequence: CASSPDATGNTGELFF.

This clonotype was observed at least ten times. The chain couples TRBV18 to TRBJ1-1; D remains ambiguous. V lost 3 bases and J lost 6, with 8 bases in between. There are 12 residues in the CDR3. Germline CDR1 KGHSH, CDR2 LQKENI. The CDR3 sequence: CASSPTSAEAFF. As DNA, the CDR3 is TGTGCCAGCTCACCCACGTCCGCTGAAGCTTTCTTT.

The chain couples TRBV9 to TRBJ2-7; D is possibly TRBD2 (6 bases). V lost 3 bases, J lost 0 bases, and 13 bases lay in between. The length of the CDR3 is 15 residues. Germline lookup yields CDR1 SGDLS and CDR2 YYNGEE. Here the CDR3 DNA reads TGTGCCAGCAGCGCGGTAGGAGGGTTCTCCTACGAGCAGTACTTC. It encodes CASSAVGGFSYEQYF.

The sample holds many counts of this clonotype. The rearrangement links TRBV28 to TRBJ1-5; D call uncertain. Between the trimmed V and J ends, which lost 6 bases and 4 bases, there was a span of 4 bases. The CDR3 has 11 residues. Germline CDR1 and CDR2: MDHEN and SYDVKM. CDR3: CASSYNQPQHF. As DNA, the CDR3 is TGTGCCAGCAGCTATAATCAGCCCCAGCATTTT.

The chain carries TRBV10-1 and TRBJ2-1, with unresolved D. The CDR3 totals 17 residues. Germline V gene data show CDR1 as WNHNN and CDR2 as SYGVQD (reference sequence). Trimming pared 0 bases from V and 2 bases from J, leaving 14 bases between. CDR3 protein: CASSESPPPNPYNEQFF. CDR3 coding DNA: TGCGCCAGCAGTGAGTCGCCCCCACCAAACCCCTACAATGAGCAGTTCTTC.

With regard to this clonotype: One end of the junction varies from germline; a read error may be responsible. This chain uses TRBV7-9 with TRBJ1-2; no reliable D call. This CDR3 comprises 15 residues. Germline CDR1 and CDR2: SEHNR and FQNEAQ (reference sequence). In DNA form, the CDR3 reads TGTGCCAGCAGCTTAGTGGGCTCTCGGATGGATGGCCACACCTTC. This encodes CASSLVGSRMDGHTF.

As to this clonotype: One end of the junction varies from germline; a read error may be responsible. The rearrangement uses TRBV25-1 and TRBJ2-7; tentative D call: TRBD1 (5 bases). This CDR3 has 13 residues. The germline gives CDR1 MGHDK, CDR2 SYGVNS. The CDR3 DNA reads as TGTGCCAGTGCCCCGGACACCTCCTACGAGCAGCACTTC. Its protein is CASAPDTSYEQHF.

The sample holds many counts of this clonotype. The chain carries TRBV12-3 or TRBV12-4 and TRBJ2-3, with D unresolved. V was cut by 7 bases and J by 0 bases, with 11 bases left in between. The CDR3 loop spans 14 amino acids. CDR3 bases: TGTGCCAGCACCCCACAAGTTAGCACAGATACGCAGTATTTT. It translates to CASTPQVSTDTQYF.

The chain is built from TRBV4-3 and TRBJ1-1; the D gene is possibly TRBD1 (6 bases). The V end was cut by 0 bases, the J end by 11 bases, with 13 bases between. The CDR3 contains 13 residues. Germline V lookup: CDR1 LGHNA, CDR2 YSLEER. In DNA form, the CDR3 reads TGCGCCAGCAGCCAAGATTGGGGGGCGGAGGCTTTCTTT. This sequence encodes CASSQDWGAEAFF.

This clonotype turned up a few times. The CDR3 spells CASKTTDYGYTF. The CDR3 nucleotides are TGTGCCAGCAAGACGACAGACTATGGCTACACCTTC. This chain uses TRBV6-6 with TRBJ1-2, with D tentatively TRBD1 (5 bases). This CDR3 contains 12 residues. CDR1 MNHNY and CDR2 SVGAGI come from the germline V gene (reference sequence). The ends were cut back, 7 bases at V and 3 bases at J, with 9 bases in the middle.

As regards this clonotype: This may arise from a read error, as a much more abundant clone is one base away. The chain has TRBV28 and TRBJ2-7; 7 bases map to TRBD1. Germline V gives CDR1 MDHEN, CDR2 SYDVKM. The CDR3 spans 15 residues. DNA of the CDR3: TGTGCCAGCAGTTCCCGGGACAGTTTCTCCTACGAGCGGTACTTC. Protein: CASSSRDSFSYERYF.

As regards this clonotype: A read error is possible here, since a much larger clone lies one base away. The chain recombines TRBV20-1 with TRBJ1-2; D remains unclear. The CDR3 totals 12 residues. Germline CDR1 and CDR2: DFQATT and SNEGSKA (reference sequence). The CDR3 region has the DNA TGCAGTGCTAGAGTCGAGGACTATAGCTACACCTTC. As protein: CSARVEDYSYTF.

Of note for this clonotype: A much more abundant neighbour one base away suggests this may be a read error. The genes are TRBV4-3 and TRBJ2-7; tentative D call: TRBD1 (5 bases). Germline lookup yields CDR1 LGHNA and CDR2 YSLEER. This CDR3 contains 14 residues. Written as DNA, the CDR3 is TGCGCCAGCAGCCAAGATCTTTCAGGGAACGAGCAGTGCTTC. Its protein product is CASSQDLSGNEQCF.

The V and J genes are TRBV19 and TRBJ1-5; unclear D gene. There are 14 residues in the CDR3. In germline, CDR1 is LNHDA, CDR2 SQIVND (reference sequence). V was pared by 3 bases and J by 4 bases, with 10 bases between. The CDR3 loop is CASSIKGLNQPQHF. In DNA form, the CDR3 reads TGTGCCAGTAGTATTAAGGGTTTGAATCAGCCCCAGCATTTT. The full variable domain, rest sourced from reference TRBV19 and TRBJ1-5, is DGGITQSPKYLFRKEGQNVTLSCEQNLNHDAMYWYRQDPGQGLRLIYYSQIVNDFQKGDIAEGYSVSREKKESFPLTVTSAQKNPTAFYLCASSIKGLNQPQHFGDGTRLSIL.

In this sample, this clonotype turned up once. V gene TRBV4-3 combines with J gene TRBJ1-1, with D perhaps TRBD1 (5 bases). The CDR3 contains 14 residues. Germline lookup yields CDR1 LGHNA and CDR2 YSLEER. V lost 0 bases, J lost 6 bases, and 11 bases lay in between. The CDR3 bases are TGCGCCAGCAGCCAAGATCATTGGGGCCCTGAAGCTTTCTTT. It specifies CASSQDHWGPEAFF.

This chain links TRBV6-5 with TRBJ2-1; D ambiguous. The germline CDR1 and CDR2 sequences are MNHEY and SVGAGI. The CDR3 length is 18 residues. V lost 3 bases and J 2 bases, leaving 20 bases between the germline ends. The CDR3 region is CASSYSPGHRLTYNEQFF. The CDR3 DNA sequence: TGTGCCAGCAGTTATTCCCCCGGGCATAGGTTAACCTACAATGAGCAGTTCTTC.

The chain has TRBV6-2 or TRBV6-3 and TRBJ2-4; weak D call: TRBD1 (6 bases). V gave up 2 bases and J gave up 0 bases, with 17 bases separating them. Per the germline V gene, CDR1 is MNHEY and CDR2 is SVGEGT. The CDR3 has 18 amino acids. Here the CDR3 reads CASSYELQGILAKNIQYF. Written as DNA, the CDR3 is TGTGCCAGCAGTTACGAGCTACAGGGTATACTAGCCAAAAACATTCAGTACTTC.

The CDR3 here is CASSSSPVLSEKLFF. The CDR3 bases are TGTGCCAGTAGTAGTTCTCCGGTGTTAAGTGAAAAACTGTTTTTT. The chain has TRBV19 and TRBJ1-4; the D is unclear. The CDR3 runs 15 residues. Trimming shortened V by 4 bases and J by 7 bases, and 16 bases separated the two germline ends. Germline-derived CDR1 and CDR2 are LNHDA and SQIVND (reference sequence).

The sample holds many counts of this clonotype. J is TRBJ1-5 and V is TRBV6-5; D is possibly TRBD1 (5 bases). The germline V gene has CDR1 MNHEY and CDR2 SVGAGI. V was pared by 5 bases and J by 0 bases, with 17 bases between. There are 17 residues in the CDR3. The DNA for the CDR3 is TGTGCCAGCAGTCCCTCCTTGGGGGAGAATAGCAATCAGCCCCAGCATTTT. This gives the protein CASSPSLGENSNQPQHF.

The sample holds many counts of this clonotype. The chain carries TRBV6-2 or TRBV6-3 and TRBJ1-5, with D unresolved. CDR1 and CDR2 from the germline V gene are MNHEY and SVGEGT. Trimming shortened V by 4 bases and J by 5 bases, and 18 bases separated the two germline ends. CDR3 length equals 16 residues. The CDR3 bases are TGTGCCAGCAGTTCGCCGGACTACCTGAGCGATCAGCCCCAGCATTTT. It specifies CASSSPDYLSDQPQHF.